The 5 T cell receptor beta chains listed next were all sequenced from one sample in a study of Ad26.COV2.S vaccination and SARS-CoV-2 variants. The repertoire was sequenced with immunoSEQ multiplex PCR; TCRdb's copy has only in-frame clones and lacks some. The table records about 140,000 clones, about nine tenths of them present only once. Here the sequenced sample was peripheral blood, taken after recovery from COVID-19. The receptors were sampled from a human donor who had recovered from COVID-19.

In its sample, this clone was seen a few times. The CDR3: CASSYLGGGQPQHF. Written as DNA, the CDR3 is TGTGCCAGCAGTTACTTGGGGGGAGGACAGCCCCAGCATTTT. This chain connects TRBV6-6 to TRBJ1-5; D might be TRBD1 (5 bases). The CDR3 sequence is 14 residues long. The germline gives CDR1 MNHNY, CDR2 SVGAGI (reference sequence). Trimming left V 1 base short and J 7 bases short, with 11 bases between.

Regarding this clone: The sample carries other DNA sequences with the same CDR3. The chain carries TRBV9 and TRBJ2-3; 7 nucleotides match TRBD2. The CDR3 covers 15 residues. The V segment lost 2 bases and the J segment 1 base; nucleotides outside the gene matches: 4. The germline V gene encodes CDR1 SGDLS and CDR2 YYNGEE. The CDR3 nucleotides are TGTGCCAGCAGCGTGGGGCTAGCGGGCACAGATACGCAGTATTTT. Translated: CASSVGLAGTDTQYF.

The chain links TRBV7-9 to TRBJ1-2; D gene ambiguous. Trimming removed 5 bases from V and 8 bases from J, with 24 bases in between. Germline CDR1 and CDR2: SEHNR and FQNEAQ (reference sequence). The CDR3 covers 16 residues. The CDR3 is CASSPQASLVIEGYTF. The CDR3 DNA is TGTGCCAGCAGCCCCCAAGCGTCACTCGTGATTGAAGGCTACACCTTC. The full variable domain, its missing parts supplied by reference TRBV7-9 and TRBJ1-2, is DTGVSQNPRHKITKRGQNVTFRCDPISEHNRLYWYRQTLGQGPEFLTYFQNEAQLEKSRLLSDRFSAERPKGSFSTLEIQRTEQGDSAMYLCASSPQASLVIEGYTFGSGTRLTVV.

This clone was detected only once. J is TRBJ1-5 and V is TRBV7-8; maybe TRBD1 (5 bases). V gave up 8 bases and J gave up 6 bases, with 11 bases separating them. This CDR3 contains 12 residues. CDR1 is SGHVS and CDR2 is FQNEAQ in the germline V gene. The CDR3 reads CASAFTGQPQHF. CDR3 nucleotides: TGTGCCAGCGCTTTCACAGGTCAGCCCCAGCATTTT.

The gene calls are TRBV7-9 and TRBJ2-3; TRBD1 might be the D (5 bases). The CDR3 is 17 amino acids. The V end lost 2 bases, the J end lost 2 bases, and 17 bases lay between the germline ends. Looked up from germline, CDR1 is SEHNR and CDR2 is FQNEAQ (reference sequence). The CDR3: CASSLSRVGAPTDTQYF. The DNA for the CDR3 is TGTGCCAGCAGCTTATCTCGAGTTGGGGCCCCCACAGATACGCAGTATTTT.